This T cell receptor beta chain was identified in a study of OX40 agonist ivuxolimab in advanced cancers. Background on the study: Partial responses were seen in three patients, one with hepatocellular carcinoma and two with cutaneous melanoma.

Method: immunoSEQ multiplex PCR; TCRdb's copy keeps in-frame clones and lacks some. The table lists tens of thousands of clones, 80% to 90% of them singletons. The sequence derives from an adult with an advanced solid tumor such as melanoma, head and neck, liver or kidney cancer. Here the sequenced sample was CD4+ or CD8+ T cells sorted from blood, taken in a trial of the OX40 agonist ivuxolimab.

The CDR3 region has the DNA TGTGCCAGTAGTATTAACCCATCCCGGACTAGCAATCAGCCCCAGCATTTT. Translation gives CASSINPSRTSNQPQHF. The V and J genes are TRBV19 and TRBJ1-5; no firm D call. In germline, CDR1 is LNHDA, CDR2 SQIVND (reference sequence). V shed 3 bases and J shed 0 bases, with 15 bases lying between them. This CDR3 is built from 17 residues.